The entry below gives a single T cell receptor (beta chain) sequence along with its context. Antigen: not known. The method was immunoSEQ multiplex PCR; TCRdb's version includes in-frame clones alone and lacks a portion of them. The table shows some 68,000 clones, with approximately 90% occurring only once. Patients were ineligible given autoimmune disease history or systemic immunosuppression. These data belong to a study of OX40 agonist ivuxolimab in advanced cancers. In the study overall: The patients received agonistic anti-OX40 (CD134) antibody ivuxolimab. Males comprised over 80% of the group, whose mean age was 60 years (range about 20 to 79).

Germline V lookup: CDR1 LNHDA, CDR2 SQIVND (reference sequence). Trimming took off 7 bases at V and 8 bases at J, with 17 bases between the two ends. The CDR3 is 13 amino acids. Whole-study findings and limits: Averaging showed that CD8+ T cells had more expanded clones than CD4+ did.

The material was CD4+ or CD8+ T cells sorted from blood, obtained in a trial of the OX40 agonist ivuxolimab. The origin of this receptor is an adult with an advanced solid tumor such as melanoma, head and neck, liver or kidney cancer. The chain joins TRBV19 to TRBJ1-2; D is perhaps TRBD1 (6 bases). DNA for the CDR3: TGTGCCAGTACCCTGAGAGACAGGACAGGCTACACCTTC. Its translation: CASTLRDRTGYTF.